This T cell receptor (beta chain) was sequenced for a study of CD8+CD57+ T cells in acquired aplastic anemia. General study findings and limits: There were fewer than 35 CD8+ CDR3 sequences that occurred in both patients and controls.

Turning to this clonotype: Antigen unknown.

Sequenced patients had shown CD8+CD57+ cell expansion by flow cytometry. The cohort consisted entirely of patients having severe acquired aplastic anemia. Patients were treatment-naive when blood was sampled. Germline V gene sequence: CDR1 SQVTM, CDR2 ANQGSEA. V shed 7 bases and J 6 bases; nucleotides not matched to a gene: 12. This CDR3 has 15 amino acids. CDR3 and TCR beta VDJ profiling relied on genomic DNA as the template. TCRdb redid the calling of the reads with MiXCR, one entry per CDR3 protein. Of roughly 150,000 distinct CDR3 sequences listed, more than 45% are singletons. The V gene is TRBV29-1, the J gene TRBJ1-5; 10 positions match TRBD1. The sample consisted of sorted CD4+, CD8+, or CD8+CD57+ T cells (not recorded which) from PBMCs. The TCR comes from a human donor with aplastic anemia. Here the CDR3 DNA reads TGCAGCGCCCTGGCCTCCGGGACAGGGGCTCAGCCCCAGCATTTT. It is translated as CSALASGTGAQPQHF.